This T cell receptor beta chain was observed in a study of shared clonotypes between healthy human individuals. Across the whole study: Each donor had three CD4 naive, three CD4 memory, two CD8 naive and one CD8 memory plate. Study results and caveats: Clonotype sharing among donors was expected to depend on sequencing depth.

A note on this clone: Its antigen is still unknown.

Assay used: immunoSEQ multiplex PCR; TCRdb lists only in-frame clones, some missing. The table records some 1.1 million clones, 60% to 85% of them present only once. Germline CDR1 SEHNR, CDR2 FQNEAQ (reference sequence). The CDR3 spans 14 residues. Trimming removed 2 bases from V and 2 bases from J, with 6 bases in between. This chain joins TRBV7-9 and TRBJ2-2; D call uncertain. Source material: memory CD4+ T cells from PBMCs. Subset meaning: CD45RA-negative fraction. The clonotype was recovered from a man aged 18 to 29 in good health. Some clones in this sample may be carry-over from other donors' samples. This CDR3 is CASSLLSNTGELFF. DNA of the CDR3: TGTGCCAGCAGCTTACTAAGCAACACCGGGGAGCTGTTTTTT.